These 22 T cell receptor beta chains were sequenced from one sample in a study of T cell responses to AZD1222 COVID-19 vaccine. Generated by immunoSEQ multiplex PCR, the TCRdb table keeps only in-frame clones and is missing some. The sample yields approximately 170,000 clones, about 91% seen once. Sequenced here: peripheral blood, sampled on day 0 of AZD1222 vaccination. The source is an adult in good health.

CDR3 sequence: CASSRPQVAGTEAFF. As DNA, the CDR3 is TGTGCCAGCAGTCGCCCCCAGGTGGCGGGGACTGAAGCTTTCTTT. The chain is built from TRBV27 and TRBJ1-1; D is undetermined. This CDR3 is 15 amino acids long. From germline, CDR1 is MNHEY and CDR2 SMNVEV (reference sequence). V was trimmed by 5 bases and J by 5 bases, leaving 18 bases between them.

The chain uses TRBV18 and TRBJ1-6, with TRBD1 as a possible D gene (5 bases). This CDR3 region has 13 residues. The V gene lost 5 bases and the J gene lost 7 bases, with 9 bases spanning the gap. The germline gives CDR1 KGHSH, CDR2 LQKENI. The CDR3 DNA sequence: TGTGCCAGCTCATCAGGGCAGAATTCACCCCTCCACTTT. This translates into CASSSGQNSPLHF.

The rearrangement uses TRBV19 and TRBJ1-6; D remains ambiguous. V dropped 2 bases and J dropped 10 bases, with 18 bases sitting between them. Germline V gene data show CDR1 as LNHDA and CDR2 as SQIVND (reference sequence). The CDR3 loop spans 16 amino acids. The CDR3 DNA reads TGTGCCAGTAGTATACTTACTGACTCTGGGCGGTCACCCCTCCACTTT. Its protein product is CASSILTDSGRSPLHF.

This rearrangement joins TRBV7-9 to TRBJ2-1, with TRBD2 matching over 8 bases. This CDR3 spans 14 amino acids. J lost 4 bases, V lost 2 bases, and 1 base had no gene match. Germline-derived CDR1 and CDR2 are SEHNR and FQNEAQ (reference sequence). CDR3 nucleotide sequence: TGTGCCAGCAGCTTATCTAGCGGGTACAATGAGCAGTTCTTC. Translated: CASSLSSGYNEQFF. The full variable domain, completed using reference TRBV7-9 and TRBJ2-1, is DTGVSQNPRHKITKRGQNVTFRCDPISEHNRLYWYRQTLGQGPEFLTYFQNEAQLEKSRLLSDRFSAERPKGSFSTLEIQRTEQGDSAMYLCASSLSSGYNEQFFGPGTRLTVL.

The V gene is TRBV5-1, the J gene TRBJ2-5, with TRBD2 matching over 7 bases. CDR3 length: 17 amino acids. Losses at the gene ends were 3 bases for V and 4 bases for J; bases not matched to a gene: 15. Germline CDR1 is SGHRS and CDR2 is YFSETQ. The chain's CDR3 is CASSSNPGAGLVETQYF. CDR3 sequence (DNA): TGCGCCAGCAGCTCGAACCCGGGAGCGGGATTGGTAGAGACCCAGTACTTC.

The chain uses TRBV3-1 (or the pseudogene TRBV3-2) and TRBJ1-6; no clear D gene. Germline V gene lookup returns CDR1 LGHDT and CDR2 YNNKEL (reference sequence). CDR3 size: 13 residues. The V and J ends lost 4 bases and 9 bases respectively, with 10 bases between them. As DNA, the CDR3 is TGTGCCAGCAGCCCTAGGGTGGTTTCACCCCTCCACTTT. Translated: CASSPRVVSPLHF.

Points on this clone: Other DNA variants within this sample encode the same CDR3. The chain carries TRBV5-1 and TRBJ1-1; maybe TRBD1 (5 bases). From germline, CDR1 is SGHRS and CDR2 YFSETQ. The CDR3 length is 15 residues. V lost 4 bases and J lost 4, with 17 bases in between. In DNA form, the CDR3 reads TGCGCCAGCAGCCTGGAGGGAGGGGCGGGCACTGAAGCTTTCTTT. This encodes CASSLEGGAGTEAFF.

This chain connects TRBV5-6 to TRBJ2-7; TRBD2 might be the D (6 bases). Per germline, CDR1 SGHDT and CDR2 YYEEEE. This CDR3 is built from 16 residues. V was cut by 4 bases and J by 6 bases, with 23 bases left in between. The CDR3 region has the DNA TGTGCCAGCAGCCGATACGGTCCTCTAGCGACGGGCGAGCAGTACTTC. Translation gives CASSRYGPLATGEQYF.

The CDR3 here is CASSKKPERLAGQGAYEQYF. The CDR3 nucleotides are TGTGCCAGCAGCAAAAAACCCGAAAGGTTGGCGGGACAGGGGGCCTACGAGCAGTACTTC. The V and J genes are TRBV21-1 and TRBJ2-7; TRBD1 is taken as the D call from the table, unchecked against the DNA. TRBV21-1 is assigned pseudogene status. The CDR3 length is 20 residues.

The chain combines TRBV4-1 with TRBJ2-2; 9 nucleotides agree with TRBD2. V lost 4 bases to trimming and J lost 5 bases; unmatched junction nucleotides: 2. CDR3 size: 14 residues. The germline V gene encodes CDR1 MGHRA and CDR2 YSYEKL. The CDR3 protein is CASSRLAVTGELFF. Written as DNA, the CDR3 is TGCGCCAGCAGCCGACTAGCGGTTACCGGGGAGCTGTTTTTT.

This clone came up once. The rearrangement uses TRBV10-3 and TRBJ1-2; 9 bases match TRBD1. V lost 10 bases and J lost 2; bases outside the gene matches: 5. CDR1 and CDR2 from the germline V gene are ENHRY and SYGVKD. This CDR3 is built from 13 residues. The CDR3 sequence: CATRTGENYGYTF. The DNA for the CDR3 is TGTGCCACTCGGACAGGGGAAAACTATGGCTACACCTTC.

This clone was seen once. The V call is TRBV10-3, the J call TRBJ2-3, with 10 bases aligning to TRBD1. This CDR3 is 14 amino acids long. The germline CDR1 and CDR2 sequences are ENHRY and SYGVKD. With 7 bases clipped from V and 2 bases from J, the junction kept 3 bases outside the gene matches. The CDR3 loop is CAIKGQGTTDTQYF. For the CDR3, the DNA is TGTGCCATCAAGGGACAGGGGACCACAGATACGCAGTATTTT.

The genes are TRBV13 and TRBJ1-1; D unclear. The CDR3 runs 17 residues. Looked up from germline, CDR1 is PRHDT and CDR2 is FYEKMQ (reference sequence). Trimming pared 0 bases from V and 6 bases from J, leaving 20 bases between. The DNA of the CDR3 is TGTGCCAGCAGCTTAGGTATGAACGGACTGGGGTTTGCTGAAGCTTTCTTT. This encodes CASSLGMNGLGFAEAFF.

In regard to this clone: A read error may account for a junction end that differs from germline. V usage is TRBV7-2 and J usage is TRBJ2-3; D remains unclear. The CDR3 totals 9 residues. Germline values: CDR1 SGHTA, CDR2 FQGNSA. The CDR3 loop reads CASTDTQYF. CDR3 in DNA: TGTGCCAGCACTGATACGCAGTATTTT.

The chain links TRBV6-2 or TRBV6-3 to TRBJ2-7, with D possibly TRBD1 on 5 matching bases. The CDR3 runs to 13 residues. V lost 6 bases, J lost 3 bases, and 12 bases lay in between. Germline CDR1 is MNHEY and CDR2 is SVGEGT. The CDR3 is CASSQYRFYEQYF. The CDR3 DNA reads as TGTGCCAGCAGCCAATACAGGTTCTACGAGCAGTACTTC.

The chain is built from TRBV6-1 and TRBJ2-1, with a possible D match to TRBD1 (5 bases). The V and J ends lost 1 base and 8 bases respectively, with 12 bases between them. Germline CDR1 reads MNHNS; CDR2 reads SASEGT. CDR3 size: 14 residues. CDR3 nucleotide sequence: TGTGCCAGCAGTGAAGTGGGCAGGGCGGATGAGCAGTTCTTC. It specifies CASSEVGRADEQFF.

CDR3 DNA: TGCGCCAGCAGCCTGGGGACTAGCGGAAACACAGATACGCAGTATTTT. This encodes CASSLGTSGNTDTQYF. V usage is TRBV5-1 and J usage is TRBJ2-3; 11 bases are a match to TRBD2. The germline CDR1 and CDR2 sequences are SGHRS and YFSETQ. Trimming removed 4 bases from V and 2 bases from J; junction bases left unmatched: 6. The CDR3 length is 16 residues.

CDR3 coding DNA: TGTGCCAGCAGCCCAAGGACAGTAAGAAACCGTAATTCACCCCTCCACTTT. It specifies CASSPRTVRNRNSPLHF. The J gene is TRBJ1-6, the V gene TRBV27, with D possibly TRBD1 on 6 matching bases. This CDR3 is built from 17 residues. The germline V and J ends were trimmed by 6 bases and 6 bases, with 21 bases remaining between them. Germline V gene lookup returns CDR1 MNHEY and CDR2 SMNVEV (reference sequence).

This chain uses TRBV25-1 with TRBJ2-1; the D gene is possibly TRBD2 (6 bases). Germline V gives CDR1 MGHDK, CDR2 SYGVNS. Trimming cost V 1 base and J 7 bases, with 14 bases left between them. The CDR3 spans 15 residues. Here the CDR3 reads CASSEFTGVGNEQFF. The CDR3, as DNA: TGTGCCAGCAGTGAATTTACGGGAGTGGGAAATGAGCAGTTCTTC.

The chain joins TRBV9 to TRBJ2-7; 12 nucleotides align to TRBD2. Germline V gene sequence: CDR1 SGDLS, CDR2 YYNGEE. The CDR3 covers 14 residues. With V trimmed by 3 bases and J by 6 bases, 4 bases remained unmatched. This CDR3 is CASSARGLAGEQYF. The CDR3, as DNA: TGTGCCAGCAGCGCACGGGGACTAGCGGGCGAGCAGTACTTC.

This clone came up once. The chain carries TRBV7-2 and TRBJ2-5; perhaps TRBD2 as D (6 bases). The CDR3 runs to 15 residues. V lost 3 bases, J lost 5 bases, and 16 bases lay in between. The germline CDR1 and CDR2 sequences are SGHTA and FQGNSA. CDR3 in amino acids: CASSLLAVGGETQYF. DNA of the CDR3: TGTGCCAGCAGCTTGTTAGCGGTTGGCGGGGAGACCCAGTACTTC.

The rearrangement links TRBV28 to TRBJ2-7, with D perhaps matching TRBD1 or TRBD2 (5 bases each). In germline, CDR1 is MDHEN, CDR2 SYDVKM. The CDR3 runs to 15 residues. V dropped 6 bases and J dropped 3 bases, with 18 bases sitting between them. CDR3 sequence reads: CASSPRGPLLYEQYF. The CDR3 bases are TGTGCCAGCAGCCCTCGGGGACCCCTCCTCTACGAGCAGTACTTC. Using reference TRBV28 and TRBJ2-7 for the parts outside the CDR3, the full variable domain is DVKVTQSSRYLVKRTGEKVFLECVQDMDHENMFWYRQDPGLGLRLIYFSYDVKMKEKGDIPEGYSVSREKKERFSLILESASTNQTSMYLCASSPRGPLLYEQYFGPGTRLTVT.